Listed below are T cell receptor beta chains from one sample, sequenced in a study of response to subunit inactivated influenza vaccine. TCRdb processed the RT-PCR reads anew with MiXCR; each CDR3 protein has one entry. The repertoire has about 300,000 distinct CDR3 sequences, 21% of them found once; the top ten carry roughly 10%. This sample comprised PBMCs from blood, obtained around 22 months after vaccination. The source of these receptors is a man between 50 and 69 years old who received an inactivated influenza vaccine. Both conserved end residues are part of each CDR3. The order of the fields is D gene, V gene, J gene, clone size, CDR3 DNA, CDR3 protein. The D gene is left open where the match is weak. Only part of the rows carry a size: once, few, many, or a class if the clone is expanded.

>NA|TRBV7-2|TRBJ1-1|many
TGTGCCAGCAGCTTAGGTCCCGGGGGCGGATCTGAAGCTTTCTTT
CASSLGPGGGSEAFF
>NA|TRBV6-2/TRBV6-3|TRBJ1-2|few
TGTGCCAGCAGTCTGGACGGACACTATGGCTACACCTTC
CASSLDGHYGYTF
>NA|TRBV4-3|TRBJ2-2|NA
TGCGCCAGCAGCCAAGAGAACACCGGGGAGCTGTTTTTT
CASSQENTGELFF
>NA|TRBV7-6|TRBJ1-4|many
TGTGCCAGCAGCTTATGGCCGCAGGGAGGGCGTGAAAAACTGTTTTTT
CASSLWPQGGREKLFF
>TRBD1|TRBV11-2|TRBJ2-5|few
TGTGCCAGCAGCTTAGATCTTCGACAGGGGGAGGAGACCCAGTACTTC
CASSLDLRQGEETQYF
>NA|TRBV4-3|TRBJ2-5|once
TGCGCCAGCAGCCCTCAGAAGTTCGAGACCCAGTACTTC
CASSPQKFETQYF
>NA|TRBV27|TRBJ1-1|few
TGTGCCAGCAGTTTATCGTGGAACAGCAGGGATTCTGAAGCTTTCTTT
CASSLSWNSRDSEAFF
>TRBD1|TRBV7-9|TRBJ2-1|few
TGTGCCAGCAGCGTGGGACAGGGGTCCAATGAGCAGTTCTTC
CASSVGQGSNEQFF
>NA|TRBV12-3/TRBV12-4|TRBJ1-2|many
TGTGCCAGCAGTTTATTTTCAGGGGATGGCTACACCTTC
CASSLFSGDGYTF
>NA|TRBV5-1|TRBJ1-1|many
TGCGCCAGCAGTTGGGAGCTCTACACTGAAGCTTTCTTT
CASSWELYTEAFF
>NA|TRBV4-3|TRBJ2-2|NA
TGCGCCAGCAGCCAATATGAAGGGGCATTAACCGGGGAGCTGTTTTTT
CASSQYEGALTGELFF
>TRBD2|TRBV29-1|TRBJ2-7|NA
TGCAGCGCTGGGGAAGCGGGGGGGCAGTACTTC
CSAGEAGGQYF
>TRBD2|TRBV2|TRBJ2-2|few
TGTGCCAGCAGTGATATAGCGGGAGGGCCGCGGGAGCTGTTTTTT
CASSDIAGGPRELFF
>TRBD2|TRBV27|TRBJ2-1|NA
TGTGCCAGCAGTTTATCGACTAGCGGCGGCTACAATGAGCAGTTCTTC
CASSLSTSGGYNEQFF
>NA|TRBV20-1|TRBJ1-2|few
TGCAGTGCCGCGGATGCGTTATCTAACTATGGCTACACCTTC
CSAADALSNYGYTF
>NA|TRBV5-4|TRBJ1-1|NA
TGTGCCAGCAGCTCCATTTTCGGGAACACTGAAGCTTTCTTT
CASSSIFGNTEAFF
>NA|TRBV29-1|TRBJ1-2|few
TGCAGCGTCGCCCGGTCAGGGAGTGGCTACACCTTC
CSVARSGSGYTF
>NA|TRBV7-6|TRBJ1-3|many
TGTGCCAGCAGCTTAGATCCGGCTGGAAACACCATATATTTT
CASSLDPAGNTIYF
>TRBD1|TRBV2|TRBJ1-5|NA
TGTGCCAGCAGGGCAGGACAGGGGGCTCAGCCCCAGCATTTT
CASRAGQGAQPQHF
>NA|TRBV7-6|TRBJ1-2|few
TGTGCCAGCAGCTTACTCACCCAGGGAGGTGGCTACACCTTC
CASSLLTQGGGYTF
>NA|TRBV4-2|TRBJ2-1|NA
TGTGCCAGCAGCCAAGCGGGAAGCTCCTACAATGAGCAGTTCTTC
CASSQAGSSYNEQFF
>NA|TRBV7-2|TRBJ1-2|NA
TGTGCCAGCAGCTCCCTGATCAACTGGGCGGAGGGCTACACCTTC
CASSSLINWAEGYTF
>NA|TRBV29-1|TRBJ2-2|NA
TGCAGCGTTGAAGTGGCCTCCACCGGGGAGCTGTTTTTT
CSVEVASTGELFF
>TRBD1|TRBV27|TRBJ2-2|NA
TGTGCCAGCAGTTTAATATTAGGGGGCATACAAATCACCGGGGAGCTGTTTTTT
CASSLILGGIQITGELFF
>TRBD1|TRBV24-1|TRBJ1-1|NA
TGTGCCACCAGTGAGATACAGGGGGGACCCACCTTCTTT
CATSEIQGGPTFF
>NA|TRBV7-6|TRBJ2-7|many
TGTGCCAGCAGCTCGACAGGAGCCTCCTACGAGCAGTACTTC
CASSSTGASYEQYF
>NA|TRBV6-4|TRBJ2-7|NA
TGTGCCAGCAGTCCCCCGGACGCGGAGTACTCCTACGAGCAGTACTTC
CASSPPDAEYSYEQYF
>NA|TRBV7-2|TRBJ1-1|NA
TGTGCCAGCAGACCGTGGGGGAACAATGAAGCTTTCTTT
CASRPWGNNEAFF
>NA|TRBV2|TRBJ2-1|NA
TGTGCCAGCAGTGGGACGGGACCTGAGCAGTTCTTC
CASSGTGPEQFF
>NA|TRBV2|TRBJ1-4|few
TGTGCCAGCAGTGAATTCGGGGTTACTAATGAAAAACTGTTTTTT
CASSEFGVTNEKLFF
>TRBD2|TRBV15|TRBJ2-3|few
TGTGCCACCAGCCGAACTAGCGGCCACACAGATACGCAGTATTTT
CATSRTSGHTDTQYF
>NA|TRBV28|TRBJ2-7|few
TGTGCCAGCAGTCAATGGGAGTTGCTTAGATGGGGCGAGCAGTACTTC
CASSQWELLRWGEQYF
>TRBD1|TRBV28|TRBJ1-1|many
TGTGCCAGCAGTCGACAGGGACGGACTGAAGCTTTCTTT
CASSRQGRTEAFF
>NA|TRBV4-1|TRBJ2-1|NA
TGCGCCAGCAGCCAACAAAGGGACCGACCCTACAATGAGCAGTTCTTC
CASSQQRDRPYNEQFF
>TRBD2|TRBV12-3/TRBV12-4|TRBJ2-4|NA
TGTGCCAGCAGCCAGCATAGCGGGGGCAAAAACATTCAGTACTTC
CASSQHSGGKNIQYF
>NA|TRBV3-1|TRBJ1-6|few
TGTGCCAGCAGCCCCGCGACAGGATTTTTTAATTCACCCCTCCACTTT
CASSPATGFFNSPLHF
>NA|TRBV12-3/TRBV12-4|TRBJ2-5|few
TGTGCCAGCAGTTTTTCGTTACGGGGGCGGGCAGAGACCCAGTACTTC
CASSFSLRGRAETQYF
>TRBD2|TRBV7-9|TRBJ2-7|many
TGTGCCAGCAGCCCTAGCGGCTACGAGCAGTACTTC
CASSPSGYEQYF
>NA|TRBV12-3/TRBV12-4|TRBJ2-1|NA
TGTGCCAGCAGTACACTGGATGGCAGGGACCCTTACAATGAGCAGTTCTTC
CASSTLDGRDPYNEQFF
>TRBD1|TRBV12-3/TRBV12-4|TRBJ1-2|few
TGTGCCAGCAGTTTAGTGGTCAGGGGGCGGTCTTCCTATGGCTACACCTTC
CASSLVVRGRSSYGYTF
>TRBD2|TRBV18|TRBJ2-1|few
TGTGCCAGCTCACTGGTAGCGGGAGGGTCCTACAATGAGCAGTTCTTC
CASSLVAGGSYNEQFF
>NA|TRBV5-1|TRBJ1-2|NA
TGCGCCAGCAGCTTGAATCTTGGCCCCTATGGCTACACCTTC
CASSLNLGPYGYTF
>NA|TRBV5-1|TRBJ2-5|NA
TGCGCCAGCAGCATACCTCTTAAACAGGGTACAGGGAGATTGAGTCAAGAGACCCAGTACTTC
CASSIPLKQGTGRLSQETQYF
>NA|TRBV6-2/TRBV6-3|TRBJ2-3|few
TGTGCCAGCAGTTACTCTCGCGGGGCAGATACGCAGTATTTT
CASSYSRGADTQYF
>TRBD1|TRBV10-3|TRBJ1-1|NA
TGTGCCATCAGTGGACAGGGGAAGACTGAAGCTTTCTTT
CAISGQGKTEAFF
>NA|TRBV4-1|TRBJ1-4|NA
TGCGCCAGCAGCCAAGGATCAGGGGTGGGCGAAAAACTGTTTTTT
CASSQGSGVGEKLFF
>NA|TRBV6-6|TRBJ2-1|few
TGTGCCACCCAGGGGGGGGATGAGCAGTTCTTC
CATQGGDEQFF
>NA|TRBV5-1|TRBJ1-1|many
TGCGCCAGCAGCCTCTCACAGAACACTGAAGCTTTCTTT
CASSLSQNTEAFF
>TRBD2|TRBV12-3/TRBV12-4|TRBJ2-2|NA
TGTGCCAGCAGCCGACTAGCGGGGGGACCCGGGGAGCTGTTTTTT
CASSRLAGGPGELFF
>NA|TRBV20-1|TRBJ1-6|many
TGCAGTGCTTCGACACATTCACCCCTCCACTTT
CSASTHSPLHF
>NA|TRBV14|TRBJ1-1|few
TGTGCCAGCAGCCACGGGGCTAGGAACACTGAAGCTTTCTTT
CASSHGARNTEAFF
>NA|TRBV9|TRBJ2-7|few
TGTGCCAGCAGCGTAGTGGGGTACGAGCAGTACTTC
CASSVVGYEQYF
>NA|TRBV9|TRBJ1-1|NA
TGTGCCAGCAGCGTAGTTTCGGGGCCGATGAACACTGAAGCTTTCTTT
CASSVVSGPMNTEAFF